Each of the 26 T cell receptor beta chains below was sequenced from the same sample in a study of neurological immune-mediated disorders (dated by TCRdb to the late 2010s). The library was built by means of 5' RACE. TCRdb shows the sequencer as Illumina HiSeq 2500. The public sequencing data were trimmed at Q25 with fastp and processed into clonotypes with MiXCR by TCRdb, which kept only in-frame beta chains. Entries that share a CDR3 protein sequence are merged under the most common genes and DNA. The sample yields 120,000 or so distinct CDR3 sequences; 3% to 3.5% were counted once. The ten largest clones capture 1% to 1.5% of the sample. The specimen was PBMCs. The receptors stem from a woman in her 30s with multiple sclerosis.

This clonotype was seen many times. In DNA, the CDR3 is TGCGCCAGCAGCGCAAGACAGGGAACACTGAACACTGAAGCTTTCTTT. Its translation: CASSARQGTLNTEAFF. The chain is built from TRBV5-1 and TRBJ1-1; 7 nucleotides match TRBD1. The CDR3 is 16 residues long. V lost 4 bases, J lost 0 bases, and 9 bases stayed unmatched. The germline V gene encodes CDR1 SGHRS and CDR2 YFSETQ.

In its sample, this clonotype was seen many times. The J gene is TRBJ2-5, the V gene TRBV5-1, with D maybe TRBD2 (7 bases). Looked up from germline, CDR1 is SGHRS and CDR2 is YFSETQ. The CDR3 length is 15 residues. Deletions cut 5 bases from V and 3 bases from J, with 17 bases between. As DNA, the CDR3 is TGCGCCAGCAGTGGAGGGGGGGGGGCCGAAGAGACCCAGTACTTC. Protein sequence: CASSGGGGAEETQYF.

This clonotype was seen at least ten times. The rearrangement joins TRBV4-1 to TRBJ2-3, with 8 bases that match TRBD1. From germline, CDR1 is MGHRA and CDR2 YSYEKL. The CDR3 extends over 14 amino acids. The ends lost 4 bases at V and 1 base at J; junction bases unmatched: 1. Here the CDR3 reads CASSPGQGTDTQYF. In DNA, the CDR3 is TGCGCCAGCAGCCCGGGACAGGGCACAGATACGCAGTATTTT.

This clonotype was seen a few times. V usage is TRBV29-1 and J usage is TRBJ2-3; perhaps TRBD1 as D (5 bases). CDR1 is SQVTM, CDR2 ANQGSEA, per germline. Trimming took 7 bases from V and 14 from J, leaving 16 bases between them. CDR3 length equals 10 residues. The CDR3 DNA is TGCAGCGGCCTGGCTGACAGAGCGTATTTT. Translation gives CSGLADRAYF.

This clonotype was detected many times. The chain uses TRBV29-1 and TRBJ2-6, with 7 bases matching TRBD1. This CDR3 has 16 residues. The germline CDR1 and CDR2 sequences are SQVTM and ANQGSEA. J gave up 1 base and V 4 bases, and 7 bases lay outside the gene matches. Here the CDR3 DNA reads TGCAGCGTTGTGGGGACAGAACCGTCTGGGGCCAACGTCCTGACTTTC. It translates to CSVVGTEPSGANVLTF. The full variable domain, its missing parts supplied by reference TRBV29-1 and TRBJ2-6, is SAVISQKPSRDICQRGTSLTIQCQVDSQVTMMFWYRQQPGQSLTLIATANQGSEATYESGFVIDKFPISRPNLTFSTLTVSNMSPEDSSIYLCSVVGTEPSGANVLTFGAGSRLTVL.

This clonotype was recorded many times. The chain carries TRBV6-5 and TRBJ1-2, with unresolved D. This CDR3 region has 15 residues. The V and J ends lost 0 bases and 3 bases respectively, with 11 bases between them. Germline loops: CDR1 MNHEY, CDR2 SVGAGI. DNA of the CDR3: TGTGCCAGCAGTTACTCGGGCCTGGGGTACTATGGCTACACCTTC. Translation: CASSYSGLGYYGYTF.

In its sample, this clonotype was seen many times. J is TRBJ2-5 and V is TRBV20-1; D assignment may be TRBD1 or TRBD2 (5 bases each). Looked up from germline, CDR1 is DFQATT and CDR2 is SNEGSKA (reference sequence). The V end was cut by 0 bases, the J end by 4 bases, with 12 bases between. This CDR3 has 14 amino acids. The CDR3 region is CSARDGVGPETQYF. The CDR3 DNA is TGCAGTGCTAGAGACGGTGTGGGACCAGAGACCCAGTACTTC.

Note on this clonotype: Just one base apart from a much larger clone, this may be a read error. The CDR3 region is CANTKGGDLQFF. DNA of the CDR3: TGTGCCAACACTAAGGGGGGAGACTTACAGTTCTTC. The chain joins TRBV6-2 or TRBV6-3 to TRBJ2-1; the D call may be TRBD1 or TRBD2 (6 bases each). V lost 10 bases, J lost 13 bases, and 20 bases lay in between. This CDR3 region has 12 residues. The germline V gene encodes CDR1 MNHEY and CDR2 SVGEGT.

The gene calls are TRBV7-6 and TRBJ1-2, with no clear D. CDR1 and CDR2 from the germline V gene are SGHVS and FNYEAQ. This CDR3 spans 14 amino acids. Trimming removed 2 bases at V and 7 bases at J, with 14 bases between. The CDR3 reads CASSLSPKPAGYTF. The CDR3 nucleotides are TGTGCCAGCAGCTTAAGCCCCAAACCCGCTGGCTACACCTTC. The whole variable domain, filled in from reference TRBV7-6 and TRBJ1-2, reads GAGVSQSPRYKVTKRGQDVALRCDPISGHVSLYWYRQALGQGPEFLTYFNYEAQQDKSGLPNDRFSAERPEGSISTLTIQRTEQRDSAMYRCASSLSPKPAGYTFGSGTRLTVV.

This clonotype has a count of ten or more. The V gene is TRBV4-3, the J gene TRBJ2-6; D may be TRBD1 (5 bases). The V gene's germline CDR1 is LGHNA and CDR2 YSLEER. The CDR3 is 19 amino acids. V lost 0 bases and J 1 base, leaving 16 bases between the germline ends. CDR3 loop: CASSQEGAADHSGANVLTF. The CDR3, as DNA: TGCGCCAGCAGCCAAGAAGGGGCCGCGGACCATTCTGGGGCCAACGTCCTGACTTTC.

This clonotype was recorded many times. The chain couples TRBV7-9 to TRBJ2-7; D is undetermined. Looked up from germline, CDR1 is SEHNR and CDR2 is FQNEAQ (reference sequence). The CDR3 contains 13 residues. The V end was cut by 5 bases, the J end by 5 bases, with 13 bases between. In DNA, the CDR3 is TGTGCCAGCAGCCCCTCTTGGGGAAACGAGCAGTACTTC. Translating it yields CASSPSWGNEQYF.

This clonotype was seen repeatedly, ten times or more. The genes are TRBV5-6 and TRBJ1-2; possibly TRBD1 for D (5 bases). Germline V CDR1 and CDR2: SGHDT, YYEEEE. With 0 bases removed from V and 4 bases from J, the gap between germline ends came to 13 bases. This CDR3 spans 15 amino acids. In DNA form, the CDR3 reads TGTGCCAGCAGCTTGGGGCCAGGACAATCCTATGGCTACACCTTC. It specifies CASSLGPGQSYGYTF.

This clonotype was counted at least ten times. The CDR3 coding sequence is TGCGCCAGCAGCCAAGATCGGGGAGGGGACCCCTACGAGCAGTACTTC. It encodes CASSQDRGGDPYEQYF. V is TRBV4-3 and J is TRBJ2-7; 7 positions agree with TRBD2. After removal of 0 bases from V and 2 bases from J, the junction contained 7 bases not matched to a gene. CDR1 is LGHNA, CDR2 YSLEER, per germline. The CDR3 is made up of 16 amino acids.

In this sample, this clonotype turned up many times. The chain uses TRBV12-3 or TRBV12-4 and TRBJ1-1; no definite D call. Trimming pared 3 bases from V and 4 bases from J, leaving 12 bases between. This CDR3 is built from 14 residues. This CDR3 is CASSFNGVTTEAFF. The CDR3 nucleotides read TGTGCCAGCAGTTTCAACGGGGTAACCACTGAAGCTTTCTTT.

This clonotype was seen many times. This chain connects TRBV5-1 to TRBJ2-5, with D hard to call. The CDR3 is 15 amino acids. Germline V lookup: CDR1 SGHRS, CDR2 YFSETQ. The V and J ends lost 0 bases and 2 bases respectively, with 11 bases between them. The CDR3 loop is CASSLVYRSQETQYF. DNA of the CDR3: TGCGCCAGCAGCTTGGTCTACAGATCTCAAGAGACCCAGTACTTC.

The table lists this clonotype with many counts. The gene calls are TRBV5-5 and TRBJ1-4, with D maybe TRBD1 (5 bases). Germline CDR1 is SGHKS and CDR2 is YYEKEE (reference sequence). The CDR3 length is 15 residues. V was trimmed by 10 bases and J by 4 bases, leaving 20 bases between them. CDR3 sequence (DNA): TGTGCCTCCACAACGCTCGGGACGGTTAATGAAAAACTGTTTTTT. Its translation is CASTTLGTVNEKLFF.

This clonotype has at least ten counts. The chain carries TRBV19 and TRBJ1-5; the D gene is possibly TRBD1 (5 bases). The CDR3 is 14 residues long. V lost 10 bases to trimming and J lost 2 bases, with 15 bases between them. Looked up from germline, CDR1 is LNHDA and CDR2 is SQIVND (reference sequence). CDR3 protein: CATLSGAGNQPQHF. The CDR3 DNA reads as TGTGCCACCCTCTCCGGGGCCGGCAATCAGCCCCAGCATTTT.

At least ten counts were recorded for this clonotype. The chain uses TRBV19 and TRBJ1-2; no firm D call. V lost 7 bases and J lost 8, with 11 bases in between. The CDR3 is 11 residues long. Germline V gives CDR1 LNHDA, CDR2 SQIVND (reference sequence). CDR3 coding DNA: TGTGCCAGTACCTCCCAAGGCGGCTACACCTTC. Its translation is CASTSQGGYTF.

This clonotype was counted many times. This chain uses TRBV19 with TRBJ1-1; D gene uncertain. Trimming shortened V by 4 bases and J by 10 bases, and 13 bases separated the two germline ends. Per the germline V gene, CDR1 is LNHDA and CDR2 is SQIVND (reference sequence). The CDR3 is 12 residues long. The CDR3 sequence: CASSTPPAPAFF. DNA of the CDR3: TGTGCCAGTAGTACGCCGCCCGCTCCAGCTTTCTTT.

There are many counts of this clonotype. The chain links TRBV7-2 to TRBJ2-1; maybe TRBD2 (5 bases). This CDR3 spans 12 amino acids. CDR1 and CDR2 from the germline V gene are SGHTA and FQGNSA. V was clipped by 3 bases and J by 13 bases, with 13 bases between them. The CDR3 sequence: CASSLLGSRQFF. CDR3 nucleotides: TGTGCCAGCAGCTTGCTGGGGAGCCGACAGTTCTTC.

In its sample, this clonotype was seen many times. CDR3 in amino acids: CASSAQTGIQGYGYTF. DNA of the CDR3: TGTGCCAGCAGCGCCCAAACCGGGATCCAGGGATATGGCTACACCTTC. The chain has TRBV9 and TRBJ1-2, with a possible D match to TRBD1 (5 bases). The CDR3 has 16 residues. The V gene's germline CDR1 is SGDLS and CDR2 YYNGEE. With 3 bases removed from V and 5 bases from J, the gap between germline ends came to 20 bases.

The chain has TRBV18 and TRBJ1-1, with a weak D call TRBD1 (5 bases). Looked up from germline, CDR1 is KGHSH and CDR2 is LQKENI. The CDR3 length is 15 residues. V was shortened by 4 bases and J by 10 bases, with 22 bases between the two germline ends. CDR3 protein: CASSQGRDSRGLAFF. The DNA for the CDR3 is TGTGCCAGCTCACAGGGCCGGGACTCCCGAGGGCTAGCTTTCTTT.

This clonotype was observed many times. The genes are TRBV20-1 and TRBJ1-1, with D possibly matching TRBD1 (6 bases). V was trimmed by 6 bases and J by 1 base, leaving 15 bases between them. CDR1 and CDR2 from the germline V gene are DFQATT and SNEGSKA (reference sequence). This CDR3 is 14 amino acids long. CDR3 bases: TGCAGTGCCAGCAGGGGAGTGAGGAACACTGAAGCTTTCTTT. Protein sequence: CSASRGVRNTEAFF.

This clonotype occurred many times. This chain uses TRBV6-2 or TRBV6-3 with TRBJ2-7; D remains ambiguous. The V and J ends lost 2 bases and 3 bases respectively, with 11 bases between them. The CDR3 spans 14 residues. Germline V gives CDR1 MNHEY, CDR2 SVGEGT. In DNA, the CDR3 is TGTGCCAGCAGTTACGGAACAGCCGACTACGAGCAGTACTTC. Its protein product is CASSYGTADYEQYF.

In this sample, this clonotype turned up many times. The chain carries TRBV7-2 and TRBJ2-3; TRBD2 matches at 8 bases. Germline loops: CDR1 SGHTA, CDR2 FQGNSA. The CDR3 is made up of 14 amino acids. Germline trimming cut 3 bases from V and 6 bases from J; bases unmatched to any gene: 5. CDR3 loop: CASSFQRGIDTQYF. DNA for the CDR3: TGTGCCAGCAGCTTCCAGCGGGGGATCGATACGCAGTATTTT.

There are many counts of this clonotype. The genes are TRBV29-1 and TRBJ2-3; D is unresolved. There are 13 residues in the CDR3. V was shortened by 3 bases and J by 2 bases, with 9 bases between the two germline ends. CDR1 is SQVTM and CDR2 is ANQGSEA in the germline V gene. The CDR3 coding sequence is TGCAGCGTTGATACGCCAGACACAGATACGCAGTATTTT. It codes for CSVDTPDTDTQYF.